This TCR beta chain was recovered during a study of T cell changes during pregnancy in multiple sclerosis. This table comes from immunoSEQ multiplex PCR, and its TCRdb copy is limited to in-frame clones, with some not included. The data show 60,000 to 75,000 clones, around 92% seen once. V dropped 6 bases and J dropped 0; count of bases not matched to a gene: 10. This CDR3 contains 16 residues. The germline CDR1 and CDR2 sequences are MNHEY and SMNVEV (reference sequence). The chain has TRBV27 and TRBJ1-2, with 7 positions matching TRBD1. The specimen was peripheral blood, collected in the second trimester of pregnancy. The receptor was derived from a female donor in good health, enrolled as a control in a pregnancy study. For the CDR3, the DNA is TGTGCCAGCAGCCCTACCCGGGACAGACCTAACTATGGCTACACCTTC. This encodes CASSPTRDRPNYGYTF.